These 11 T cell receptor beta chains were sequenced from one sample in a study of identical twins (dated by TCRdb to the mid-2010s). The method was 5' RACE. Instrument on record: Illumina HiSeq 2000. TCRdb took the public reads, trimmed them with fastp at Q25, ran MiXCR for clone calling and kept in-frame beta chains. One record per CDR3 amino acid sequence lists the most common genes and DNA. This sample lists about 890,000 distinct CDR3 sequences; roughly 12% were detected once. The top ten constitute about 1.5% of the sample. This sample was shared with a second study, whose subject was yellow fever vaccine responses in identical twins.

Sequenced sample: PBMCs. The receptors come from a young woman in good health.

This clonotype was found a few times. The chain employs TRBV6-1 and TRBJ1-1, with D possibly matching TRBD1 (5 bases). The CDR3 is 13 amino acids. V shed 7 bases and J shed 7 bases, with 16 bases lying between them. CDR1 and CDR2 (germline): MNHNS, SASEGT. DNA for the CDR3: TGTGCCAGCATACTGGGGGTTAAGAATGAAGCTTTCTTT. Translated: CASILGVKNEAFF.

This clonotype was picked up many times. The V and J genes are TRBV5-1 and TRBJ2-1; 9 bases are shared with TRBD2. The V and J ends lost 7 bases and 2 bases, in that order; junction bases with no gene match: 7. The length of the CDR3 is 15 residues. Germline V gene lookup returns CDR1 SGHRS and CDR2 YFSETQ. The CDR3 here is CASSRREGTYNEQFF. The CDR3 DNA sequence: TGCGCCAGCTCTAGGCGGGAGGGTACCTACAATGAGCAGTTCTTC.

The genes are TRBV6-5 and TRBJ2-7, with 7 nucleotides matching TRBD1. Germline loops: CDR1 MNHEY, CDR2 SVGAGI. This CDR3 is built from 14 residues. J lost 5 bases, V lost 0 bases, and 4 bases had no gene match. The CDR3 reads CASSYSRGRDEQYF. DNA for the CDR3: TGTGCCAGCAGTTACTCTAGGGGGCGGGACGAGCAGTACTTC.

The table lists this clonotype with a few counts. This chain uses TRBV5-1 with TRBJ2-3; 8 nucleotides agree with TRBD2. This CDR3 spans 17 amino acids. Looked up from germline, CDR1 is SGHRS and CDR2 is YFSETQ. V gave up 0 bases and J gave up 2 bases; unmatched junction bases: 8. The CDR3: CASSLVVAGLNTDTQYF. The CDR3 region has the DNA TGCGCCAGCAGCTTGGTGGTAGCGGGGCTGAACACAGATACGCAGTATTTT. The full variable domain, with the rest looked up from reference TRBV5-1 and TRBJ2-3, is KAGVTQTPRYLIKTRGQQVTLSCSPISGHRSVSWYQQTPGQGLQFLFEYFSETQRNKGNFPGRFSGRQFSNSRSEMNVSTLELGDSALYLCASSLVVAGLNTDTQYFGPGTRLTVL.

This chain joins TRBV4-1 and TRBJ2-3; D tentatively reads TRBD1 or TRBD2 (5 bases each). Germline CDR1 MGHRA, CDR2 YSYEKL. Trimming took 0 bases from V and 2 from J, leaving 15 bases between them. The CDR3 totals 17 residues. This CDR3 reads CASSQETSRGTTDTQYF. The CDR3 coding sequence is TGCGCCAGCAGCCAAGAGACGTCCCGAGGGACCACAGATACGCAGTATTTT.

This rearrangement joins TRBV12-3 or TRBV12-4 to TRBJ1-2, with unresolved D. The CDR3 sequence is 13 residues long. The germline V and J ends were trimmed by 3 bases and 2 bases, with 7 bases remaining between them. The CDR3 loop is CASSFQDNYGYTF. The CDR3, as DNA: TGTGCCAGCAGTTTCCAGGACAACTATGGCTACACCTTC.

The chain carries TRBV25-1 and TRBJ2-2; D perhaps matches TRBD2 (6 bases). V lost 7 bases to trimming and J lost 2 bases, with 14 bases between them. Germline V gene lookup returns CDR1 MGHDK and CDR2 SYGVNS. The CDR3 has 15 residues. The CDR3 nucleotides read TGTGCCAGCATGGGCTCGGGAGCTAACACCGGGGAGCTGTTTTTT. This sequence encodes CASMGSGANTGELFF.

J is TRBJ2-1 and V is TRBV2; 9 nucleotides agree with TRBD2. There are 17 residues in the CDR3. V was pared by 5 bases and J by 0 bases, with 8 bases of the junction left unmatched. Germline CDR1 and CDR2: SNHLY and FYNNEI. The CDR3 sequence is CASSLSLAGSSYNEQFF. DNA for the CDR3: TGTGCCAGCAGTCTTTCCCTAGCGGGAAGCTCCTACAATGAGCAGTTCTTC.

This clonotype has more than one count but fewer than ten. This chain joins TRBV6-5 and TRBJ1-1; TRBD1 matches at 9 bases. V was pared by 2 bases and J by 5 bases, with 3 bases of the junction left unmatched. The CDR3 is 14 residues long. Germline-derived CDR1 and CDR2 are MNHEY and SVGAGI. The DNA for the CDR3 is TGTGCCAGCAGTTACCACAGGGGGCGAACTGAAGCTTTCTTT. This translates into CASSYHRGRTEAFF.

This clonotype came up a few times. The gene calls are TRBV4-1 and TRBJ2-7; no clear D. The CDR3 has 15 residues. The V end was cut by 0 bases, the J end by 5 bases, with 14 bases between. Germline V gene lookup returns CDR1 MGHRA and CDR2 YSYEKL. CDR3 DNA: TGCGCCAGCAGCCAAGAACGGGTCCTCCTCGACGAGCAGTACTTC. Encoded protein: CASSQERVLLDEQYF.

Note on this clonotype: Since a much larger clone is just one base distant, this may be a read error. The chain uses TRBV5-1 and TRBJ2-1; D is perhaps TRBD1 (6 bases). V lost 4 bases, J lost 10 bases, and 12 bases lay in between. CDR1 is SGHRS and CDR2 is YFSETQ in the germline V gene. The CDR3 is made up of 12 amino acids. The CDR3: CASSKTGKEQFF. The DNA for the CDR3 is TGCGCCAGCAGCAAGACAGGCAAAGAGCAGTTCTTC.